A single T cell receptor (beta chain) is shown here with its context. The data derive from a study of blood T cells in healthy people across ages. Together with a sample-barcoded 5' primer, a J-beta primer mix was included in a second PCR lasting about 6 to 11 cycles. TCRdb reprocessed the 5' RACE reads via MiXCR and lists one record per CDR3 protein. This sample has about 570,000 distinct CDR3 sequences, with approximately 25% found just once. The sequenced sample consisted of blood. The receptor comes from a woman aged 70-85 years in good health.

CDR3: CASKATEPSYEQYF. For the CDR3, the DNA is TGCGCCAGCAAGGCAACAGAGCCCTCCTACGAGCAGTACTTC. The chain combines TRBV5-1 with TRBJ2-7, with D uncertain. The CDR3 contains 14 residues. With 6 bases removed from V and 0 bases from J, the gap between germline ends came to 13 bases. CDR1 is SGHRS, CDR2 YFSETQ, per germline.